This TCR beta chain is drawn from a study of vaccination and CD4 T cells after COVID-19. Study at large: The authors exposed cells to overlapping spike peptides derived from SARS-CoV-2, HCoV-NL63, HCoV-OC43 and HCoV-229E.

Treatment specified: roughly nine-day PBMC culture with coronavirus spike peptide pools or control peptides (ViraFEST assay). Positive PCR dates spanned March to December 2020, predating US Alpha, Beta and Delta variants. The Oncomine TCR Beta short-read assay was applied to DNA of cultured CD4+ T cells. MiXCR, run by TCRdb on the PCR reads, gives a single entry per CDR3 protein. The sample shows about 14,000 distinct CDR3 sequences, roughly 21% of them seen only once. The CDR3 is made up of 15 amino acids. Trimming left V 4 bases short and J 3 bases short, with 13 bases between. In germline, CDR1 is GTSNPN, CDR2 SVGIG (reference sequence). Comment on this clonotype: Its specificity is unknown.

Regarding the study as a whole: Median SARS-CoV-2-reactive clonotype numbers went from about 20 to 38; this increase was not significant.

The source of this sequence is a human donor with COVID-19. This chain connects TRBV30 to TRBJ1-6; D is possibly TRBD1 (6 bases). Sequencing was performed on cultured CD4+ T cells from blood. DNA of the CDR3: TGTGCCTGGAACCCGGGACAAAGCTATAATTCACCCCTCCACTTT. Translation gives CAWNPGQSYNSPLHF. Filled out from reference TRBV30 and TRBJ1-6, the complete variable domain reads SQTIHQWPATLVQPVGSPLSLECTVEGTSNPNLYWYRQAAGRGLQLLFYSVGIGQISSEVPQNLSASRPQDRQFILSSKKLLLSDSGFYLCAWNPGQSYNSPLHFGNGTRLTVT.